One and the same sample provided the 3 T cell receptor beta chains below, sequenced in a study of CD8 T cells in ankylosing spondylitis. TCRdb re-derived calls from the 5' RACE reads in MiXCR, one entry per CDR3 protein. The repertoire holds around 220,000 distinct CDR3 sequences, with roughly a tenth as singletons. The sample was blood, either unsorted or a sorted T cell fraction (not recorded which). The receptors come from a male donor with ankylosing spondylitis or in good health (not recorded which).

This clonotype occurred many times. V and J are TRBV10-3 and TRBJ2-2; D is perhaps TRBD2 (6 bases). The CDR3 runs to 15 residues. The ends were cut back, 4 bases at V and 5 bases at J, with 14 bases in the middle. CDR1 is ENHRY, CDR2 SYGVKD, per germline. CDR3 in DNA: TGTGCCATCAGTGCCCCGACTGGAGGGACCGGGGAGCTGTTTTTT. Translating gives CAISAPTGGTGELFF.

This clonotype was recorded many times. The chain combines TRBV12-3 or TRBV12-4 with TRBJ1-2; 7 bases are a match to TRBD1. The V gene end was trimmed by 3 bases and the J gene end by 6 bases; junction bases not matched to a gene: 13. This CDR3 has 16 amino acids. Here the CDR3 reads CASSLEAGGPLNGYTF. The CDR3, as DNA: TGTGCCAGCAGTTTGGAGGCAGGGGGACCGTTAAATGGCTACACCTTC.

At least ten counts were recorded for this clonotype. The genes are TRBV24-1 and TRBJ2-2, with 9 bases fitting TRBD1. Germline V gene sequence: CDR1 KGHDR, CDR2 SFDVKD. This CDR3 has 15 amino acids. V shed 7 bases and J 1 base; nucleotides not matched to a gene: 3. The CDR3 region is CATSWGQGNTGELFF. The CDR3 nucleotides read TGTGCCACCAGCTGGGGACAGGGGAACACCGGGGAGCTGTTTTTT.